Detailed here is one T cell receptor (beta chain). This CDR3 has 15 amino acids. Germline lookup yields CDR1 SNHLY and CDR2 FYNNEI. The J segment lost 0 bases and the V segment lost 4 bases, leaving 4 bases of the junction unmatched. The protocol was immunoSEQ multiplex PCR, while the TCRdb copy is restricted to in-frame clones and leaves out a portion. The table lists some 80,000 clones, around 80% of them singletons. This record belongs to a study of blood T cell repertoires in COVID-19. On the study more broadly: Samples representing acute and convalescent COVID-19 were sourced from the United States, Italy and Spain. Sources were T cells, B-cell-depleted T cells, or PBMCs; the material itself was cDNA or gDNA.

The clonotype was recovered from a man between 60 and 70 years old with active or convalescent COVID-19. The source material was peripheral blood. The chain employs TRBV2 and TRBJ2-3, with 7 positions matching TRBD1. The CDR3 DNA sequence: TGTGCCAGCAGTGGCCCGGGACAGAGCACAGATACGCAGTATTTT. Amino acid sequence: CASSGPGQSTDTQYF.